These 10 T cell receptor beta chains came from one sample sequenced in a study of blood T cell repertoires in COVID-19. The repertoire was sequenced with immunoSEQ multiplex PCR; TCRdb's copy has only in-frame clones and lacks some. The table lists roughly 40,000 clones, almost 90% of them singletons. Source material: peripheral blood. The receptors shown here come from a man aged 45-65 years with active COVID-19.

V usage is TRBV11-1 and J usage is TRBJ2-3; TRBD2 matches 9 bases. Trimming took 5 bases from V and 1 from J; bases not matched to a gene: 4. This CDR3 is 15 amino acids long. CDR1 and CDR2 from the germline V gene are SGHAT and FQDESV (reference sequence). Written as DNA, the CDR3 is TGTGCCAGCAGCACCCGGACTAGCGGCACAGATACGCAGTATTTT. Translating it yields CASSTRTSGTDTQYF.

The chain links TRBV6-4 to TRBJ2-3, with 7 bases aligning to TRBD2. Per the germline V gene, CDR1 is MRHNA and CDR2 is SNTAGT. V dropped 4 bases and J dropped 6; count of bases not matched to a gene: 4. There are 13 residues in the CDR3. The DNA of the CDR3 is TGTGCCAGCAGTGCCGCGGGGGTGGATACGCAGTATTTT. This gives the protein CASSAAGVDTQYF.

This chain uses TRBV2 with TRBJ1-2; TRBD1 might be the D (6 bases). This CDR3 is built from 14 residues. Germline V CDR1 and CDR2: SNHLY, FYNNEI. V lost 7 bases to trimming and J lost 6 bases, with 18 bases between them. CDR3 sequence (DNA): TGTGCCAGCAAGCAGGGGACCGAACTACATGGCTACACCTTC. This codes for CASKQGTELHGYTF.

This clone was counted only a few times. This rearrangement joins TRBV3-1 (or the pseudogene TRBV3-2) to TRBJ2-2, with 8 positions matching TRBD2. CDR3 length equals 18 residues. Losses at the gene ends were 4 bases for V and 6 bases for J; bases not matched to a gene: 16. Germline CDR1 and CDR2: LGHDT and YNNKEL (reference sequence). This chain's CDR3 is CASSRLAPGGALAGELFF. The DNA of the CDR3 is TGTGCCAGCAGCCGCCTCGCCCCCGGGGGGGCATTAGCCGGGGAGCTGTTTTTT.

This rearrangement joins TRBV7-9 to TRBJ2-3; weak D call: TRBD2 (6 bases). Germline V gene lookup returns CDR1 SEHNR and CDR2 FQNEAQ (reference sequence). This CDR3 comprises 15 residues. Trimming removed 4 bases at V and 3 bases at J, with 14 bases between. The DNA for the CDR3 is TGTGCCAGCAGCTCGATGGGGGGTTGGACAGATACGCAGTATTTT. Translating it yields CASSSMGGWTDTQYF.

CDR3 coding DNA: TGTGCCAGCTCACAAGGATGGACTAATGATCAGCCCCAGCATTTT. It specifies CASSQGWTNDQPQHF. The gene calls are TRBV18 and TRBJ1-5; D is uncertain. Germline CDR1 KGHSH, CDR2 LQKENI. Trimming pared 4 bases from V and 5 bases from J, leaving 15 bases between. CDR3 size: 15 residues.

The CDR3 region has the DNA TGTGCCTGGAACGACAGGGGCCCTAACACCGGGGAGCTGTTTTTT. It yields the protein CAWNDRGPNTGELFF. The chain combines TRBV30 with TRBJ2-2; 8 bases align to TRBD1. CDR1 and CDR2 (germline): GTSNPN, SVGIG (reference sequence). The CDR3 is made up of 15 amino acids. With V trimmed by 4 bases and J by 2 bases, 6 bases remained unmatched.

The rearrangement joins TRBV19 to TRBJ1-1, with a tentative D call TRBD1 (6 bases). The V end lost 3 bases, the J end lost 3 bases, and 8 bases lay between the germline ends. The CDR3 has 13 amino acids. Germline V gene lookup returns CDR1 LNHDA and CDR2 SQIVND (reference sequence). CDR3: CASSMRTDTEAFF. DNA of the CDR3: TGTGCCAGTAGTATGCGGACAGACACTGAAGCTTTCTTT.

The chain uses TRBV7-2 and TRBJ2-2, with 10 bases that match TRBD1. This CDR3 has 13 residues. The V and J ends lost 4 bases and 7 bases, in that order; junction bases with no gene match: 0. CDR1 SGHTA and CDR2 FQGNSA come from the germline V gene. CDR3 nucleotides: TGTGCCAGCAGCTGGGACAGGGGCGGGGAGCTGTTTTTT. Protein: CASSWDRGGELFF.

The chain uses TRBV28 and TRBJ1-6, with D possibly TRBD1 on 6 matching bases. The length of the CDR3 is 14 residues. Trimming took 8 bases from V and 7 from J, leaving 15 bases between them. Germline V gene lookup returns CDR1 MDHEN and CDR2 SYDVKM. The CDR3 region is CASRITGLNSPLHF. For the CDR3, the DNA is TGTGCCAGCCGGATCACAGGGTTGAATTCACCCCTCCACTTT. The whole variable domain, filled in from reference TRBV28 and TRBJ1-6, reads DVKVTQSSRYLVKRTGEKVFLECVQDMDHENMFWYRQDPGLGLRLIYFSYDVKMKEKGDIPEGYSVSREKKERFSLILESASTNQTSMYLCASRITGLNSPLHFGNGTRLTVT.